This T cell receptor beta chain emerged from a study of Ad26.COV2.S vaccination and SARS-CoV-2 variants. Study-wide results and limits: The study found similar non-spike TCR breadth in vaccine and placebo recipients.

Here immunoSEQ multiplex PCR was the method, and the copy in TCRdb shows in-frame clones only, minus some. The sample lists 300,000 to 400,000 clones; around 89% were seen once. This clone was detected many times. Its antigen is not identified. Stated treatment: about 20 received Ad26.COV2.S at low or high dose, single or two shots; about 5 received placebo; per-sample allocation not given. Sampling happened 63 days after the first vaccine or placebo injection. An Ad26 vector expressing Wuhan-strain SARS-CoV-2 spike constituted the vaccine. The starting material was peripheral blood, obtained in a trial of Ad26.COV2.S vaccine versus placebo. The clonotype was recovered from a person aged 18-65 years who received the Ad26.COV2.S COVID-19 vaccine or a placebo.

In DNA, the CDR3 is TGCAGCGGAGGGGGACTTAACTATGGCTACACCTTC. Its protein product is CSGGGLNYGYTF. The chain joins TRBV29-1 to TRBJ1-2; possible D gene TRBD1, 6 bases. Trimming cost V 7 bases and J 1 base, with 10 bases left between them. Germline assignment: CDR1 SQVTM and CDR2 ANQGSEA. This CDR3 contains 12 residues.